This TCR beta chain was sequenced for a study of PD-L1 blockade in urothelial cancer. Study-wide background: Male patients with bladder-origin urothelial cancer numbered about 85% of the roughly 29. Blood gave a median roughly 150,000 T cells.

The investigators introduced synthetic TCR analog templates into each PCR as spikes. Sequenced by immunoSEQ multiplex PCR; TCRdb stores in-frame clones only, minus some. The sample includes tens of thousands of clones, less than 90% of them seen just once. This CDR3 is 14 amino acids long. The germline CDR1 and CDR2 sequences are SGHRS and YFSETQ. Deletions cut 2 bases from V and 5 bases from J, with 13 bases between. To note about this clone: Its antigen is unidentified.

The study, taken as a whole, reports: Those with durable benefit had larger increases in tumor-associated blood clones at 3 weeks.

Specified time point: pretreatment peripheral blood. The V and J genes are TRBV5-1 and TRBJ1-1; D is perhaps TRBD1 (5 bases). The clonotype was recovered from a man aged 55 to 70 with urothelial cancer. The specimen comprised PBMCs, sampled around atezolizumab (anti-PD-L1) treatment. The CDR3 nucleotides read TGCGCCAGCAGCTTTGCGGGGCGGGAGACTGAAGCTTTCTTT. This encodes CASSFAGRETEAFF.